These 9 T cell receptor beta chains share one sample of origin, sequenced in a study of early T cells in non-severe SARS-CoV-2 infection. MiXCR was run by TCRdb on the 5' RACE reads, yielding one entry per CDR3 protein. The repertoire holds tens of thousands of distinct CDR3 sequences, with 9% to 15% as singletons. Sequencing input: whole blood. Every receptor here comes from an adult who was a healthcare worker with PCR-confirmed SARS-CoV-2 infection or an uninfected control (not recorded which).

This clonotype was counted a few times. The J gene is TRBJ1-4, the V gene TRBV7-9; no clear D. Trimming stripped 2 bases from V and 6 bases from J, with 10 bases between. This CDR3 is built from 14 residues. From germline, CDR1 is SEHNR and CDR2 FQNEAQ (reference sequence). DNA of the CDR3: TGTGCCAGCAGCTTAAGGCGCGGAGATGAAAAACTGTTTTTT. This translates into CASSLRRGDEKLFF.

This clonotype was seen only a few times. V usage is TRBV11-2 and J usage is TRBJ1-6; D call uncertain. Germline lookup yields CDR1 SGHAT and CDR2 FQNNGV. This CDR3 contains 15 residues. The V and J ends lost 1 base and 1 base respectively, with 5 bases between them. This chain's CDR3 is CASSLVGSYNSPLHF. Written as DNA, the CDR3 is TGTGCCAGCAGCTTAGTGGGTTCCTATAATTCACCCCTCCACTTT.

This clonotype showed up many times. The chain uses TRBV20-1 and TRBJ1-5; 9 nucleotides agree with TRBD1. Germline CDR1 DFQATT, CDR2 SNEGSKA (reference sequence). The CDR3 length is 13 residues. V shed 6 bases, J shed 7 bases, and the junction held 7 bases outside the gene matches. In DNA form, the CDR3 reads TGCAGTGCCGGGGGACAGGGCGGGCAGCCCCAGCATTTT. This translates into CSAGGQGGQPQHF.

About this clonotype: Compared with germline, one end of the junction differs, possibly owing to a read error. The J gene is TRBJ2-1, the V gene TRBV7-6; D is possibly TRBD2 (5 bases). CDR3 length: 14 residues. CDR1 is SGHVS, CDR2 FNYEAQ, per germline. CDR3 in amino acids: CASRATNTHNEQFF. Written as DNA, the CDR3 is TGCGCCAGCAGAGCGACTAACACCCACAATGAGCAGTTCTTC.

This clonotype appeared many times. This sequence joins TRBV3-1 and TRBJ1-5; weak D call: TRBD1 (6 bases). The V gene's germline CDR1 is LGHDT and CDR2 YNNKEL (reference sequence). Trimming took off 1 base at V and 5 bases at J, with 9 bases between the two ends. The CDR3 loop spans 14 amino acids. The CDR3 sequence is CASSQAGVYQPQHF. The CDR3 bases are TGTGCCAGCAGCCAAGCAGGGGTTTATCAGCCCCAGCATTTT. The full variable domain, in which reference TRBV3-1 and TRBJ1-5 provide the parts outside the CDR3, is DTAVSQTPKYLVTQMGNDKSIKCEQNLGHDTMYWYKQDSKKFLKIMFSYNNKELIINETVPNRFSPKSPDKAHLNLHINSLELGDSAVYFCASSQAGVYQPQHFGDGTRLSIL.

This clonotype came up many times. The CDR3 spells CASSWENTDTQYF. CDR3 bases: TGTGCCAGCAGCTGGGAGAACACAGATACGCAGTATTTT. This sequence joins TRBV11-2 and TRBJ2-3; D perhaps matches TRBD2 (5 bases). CDR3 length: 13 residues. V was cut by 4 bases and J by 2 bases, with 7 bases left in between. Germline V lookup: CDR1 SGHAT, CDR2 FQNNGV.

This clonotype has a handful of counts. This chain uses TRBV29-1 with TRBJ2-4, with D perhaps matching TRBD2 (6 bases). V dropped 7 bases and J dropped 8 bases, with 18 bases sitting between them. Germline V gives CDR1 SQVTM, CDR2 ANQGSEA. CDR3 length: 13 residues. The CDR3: CSGQAGVQDIQYF. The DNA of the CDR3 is TGCAGCGGCCAAGCGGGCGTACAGGACATTCAGTACTTC. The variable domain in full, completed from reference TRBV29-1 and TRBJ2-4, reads SAVISQKPSRDICQRGTSLTIQCQVDSQVTMMFWYRQQPGQSLTLIATANQGSEATYESGFVIDKFPISRPNLTFSTLTVSNMSPEDSSIYLCSGQAGVQDIQYFGAGTRLSVL.

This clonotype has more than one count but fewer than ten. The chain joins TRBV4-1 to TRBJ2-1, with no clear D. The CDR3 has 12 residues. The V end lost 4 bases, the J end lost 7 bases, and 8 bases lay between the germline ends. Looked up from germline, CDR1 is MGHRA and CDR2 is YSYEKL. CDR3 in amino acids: CASSLDWNEQFF. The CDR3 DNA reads TGCGCCAGCAGCCTCGACTGGAATGAGCAGTTCTTC.

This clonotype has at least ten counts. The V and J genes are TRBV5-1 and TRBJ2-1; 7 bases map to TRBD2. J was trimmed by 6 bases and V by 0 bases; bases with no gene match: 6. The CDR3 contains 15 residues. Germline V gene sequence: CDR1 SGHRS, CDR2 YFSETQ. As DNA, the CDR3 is TGCGCCAGCAGCTTGGTTCCGGGAGGCTTCAATGAGCAGTTCTTC. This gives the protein CASSLVPGGFNEQFF.